This entry lists 8 T cell receptor beta chains sequenced from one sample in a study of blood T cell repertoires in COVID-19. The method was immunoSEQ multiplex PCR; TCRdb's version includes in-frame clones alone and lacks a portion of them. The table records about 160,000 clones, approximately 75% of them present only once. Sequenced input: peripheral blood. The origin of the receptors is a human donor in a cohort sampled during active COVID-19.

This chain joins TRBV30 and TRBJ1-6, with TRBD1 identical over 9 bases. Germline V gene sequence: CDR1 GTSNPN, CDR2 SVGIG (reference sequence). The CDR3 loop spans 15 amino acids. J was trimmed by 5 bases and V by 1 base; bases with no gene match: 3. The DNA of the CDR3 is TGTGCCTGGAGTGGGACAGGGGCGCATAATTCACCCCTCCACTTT. Its translation is CAWSGTGAHNSPLHF.

CDR3 in amino acids: CATLQGALREKETQYF. The CDR3 DNA follows: TGTGCCACCCTGCAGGGAGCTCTACGGGAGAAAGAGACCCAGTACTTC. V is TRBV24-1 and J is TRBJ2-5, with D tentatively TRBD2 (6 bases). V was shortened by 9 bases and J by 3 bases, with 22 bases between the two germline ends. There are 16 residues in the CDR3. Germline-derived CDR1 and CDR2 are KGHDR and SFDVKD.

This clone was found a few times. The chain uses TRBV6-7 and TRBJ1-2, with 10 nucleotides matching TRBD1. TRBV6-7 is labeled an ORF, and its function is uncertain. The length of the CDR3 is 15 residues. The J segment lost 6 bases and the V segment lost 7 bases, leaving 11 bases of the junction unmatched. The CDR3: CASTSGDRGSDGYTF. CDR3 in DNA: TGTGCCAGCACCTCGGGGGACAGGGGCTCCGATGGCTACACCTTC.

The rearrangement joins TRBV5-5 to TRBJ2-5, with 7 bases aligning to TRBD2. V dropped 1 base and J dropped 2; count of bases not matched to a gene: 5. Germline assignment: CDR1 SGHKS and CDR2 YYEKEE (reference sequence). CDR3 length: 15 amino acids. The CDR3 nucleotides read TGTGCCAGCAGCTTGATCCTAGCGGATCAAGAGACCCAGTACTTC. It encodes CASSLILADQETQYF.

The gene calls are TRBV30 and TRBJ1-1, with unresolved D. Germline loops: CDR1 GTSNPN, CDR2 SVGIG (reference sequence). Trimming left V 2 bases short and J 0 bases short, with 10 bases between. The CDR3 has 14 residues. The DNA for the CDR3 is TGTGCCTGGAGTAGCCAACTCATGAACACTGAAGCTTTCTTT. Residues: CAWSSQLMNTEAFF.

The chain combines TRBV7-9 with TRBJ1-4, with 11 bases identical to TRBD1. Looked up from germline, CDR1 is SEHNR and CDR2 is FQNEAQ (reference sequence). CDR3 length equals 14 residues. The junction had 7 bases not matched to a gene; V was cut back by 5 bases and J by 11 bases. CDR3: CASSPGQGAAKLFF. The CDR3 nucleotides read TGTGCCAGCAGCCCAGGACAGGGGGCGGCCAAACTGTTTTTT.

This chain joins TRBV4-3 and TRBJ2-1; D not certain. V lost 6 bases, J lost 0 bases, and 12 bases lay in between. The CDR3 contains 15 residues. In germline, CDR1 is LGHNA, CDR2 YSLEER. CDR3 sequence: CASRPDLRSYNEQFF. In DNA form, the CDR3 reads TGCGCCAGCAGACCCGACTTACGCTCCTACAATGAGCAGTTCTTC.

This clone has only a few counts. The chain combines TRBV2 with TRBJ1-1; TRBD1 agrees at 7 bases. Germline V gene lookup returns CDR1 SNHLY and CDR2 FYNNEI. V dropped 5 bases and J dropped 0; count of bases not matched to a gene: 3. CDR3 length: 14 amino acids. The CDR3 loop is CASSIGQVNTEAFF. CDR3 nucleotides: TGTGCCAGCAGTATCGGACAGGTGAACACTGAAGCTTTCTTT. The full variable domain, completed using reference TRBV2 and TRBJ1-1, is EPEVTQTPSHQVTQMGQEVILRCVPISNHLYFYWYRQILGQKVEFLVSFYNNEISEKSEIFDDQFSVERPDGSNFTLKIRSTKLEDSAMYFCASSIGQVNTEAFFGQGTRLTVV.